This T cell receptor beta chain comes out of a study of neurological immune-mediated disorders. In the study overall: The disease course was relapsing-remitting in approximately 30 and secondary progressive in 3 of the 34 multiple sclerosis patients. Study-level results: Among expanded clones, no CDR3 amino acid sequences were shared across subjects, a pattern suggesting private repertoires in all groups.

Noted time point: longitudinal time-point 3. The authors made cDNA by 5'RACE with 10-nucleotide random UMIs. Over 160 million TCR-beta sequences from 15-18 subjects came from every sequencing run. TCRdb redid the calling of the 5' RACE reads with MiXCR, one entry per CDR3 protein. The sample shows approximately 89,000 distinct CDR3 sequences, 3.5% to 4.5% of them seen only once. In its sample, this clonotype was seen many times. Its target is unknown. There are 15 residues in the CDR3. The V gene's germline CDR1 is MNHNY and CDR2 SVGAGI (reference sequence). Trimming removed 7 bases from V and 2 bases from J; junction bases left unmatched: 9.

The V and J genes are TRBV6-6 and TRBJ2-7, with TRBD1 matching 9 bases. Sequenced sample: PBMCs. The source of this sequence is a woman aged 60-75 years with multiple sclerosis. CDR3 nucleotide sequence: TGTGCCAGCACCCAGGACAGGGGAGCCCCCTACGAGCAGTACTTC. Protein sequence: CASTQDRGAPYEQYF.